A single sample gave rise to the 13 T cell receptor beta chains below, sequenced in a study of T cells in lung cancer brain metastases (dated by TCRdb to between 2018 and 2020). Library generation was performed with the immunoSEQ multiplex PCR assay. Not all clones reach the TCRdb copy of this immuneACCESS table, which keeps in-frame sequences only. Checked studies attribute under half of the gap to unresolved V genes and leave the rest unexplained. The sample profile shows 5,000 to 8,000 clones; roughly 90% of them were found once. The ten largest clonotypes hold 4% to 6% of the sample. Sequenced material: tumor tissue from the primary lung tumor. Explained via the paper, the cell subset or site label denotes: primary lung cancer lesion. Receptors originate from a man aged 45-65 years with non-small cell lung cancer.

V and J are TRBV4-2 and TRBJ2-3; D might be TRBD2 (6 bases). Between the trimmed V and J ends, which lost 0 bases and 1 base, there was a span of 14 bases. CDR3 length equals 17 residues. From germline, CDR1 is LGHNA and CDR2 YNFKEQ. CDR3 amino acids: CASSQDRSDYGTDTQYF. CDR3 bases: TGTGCCAGCAGCCAAGATCGGTCGGACTACGGCACAGATACGCAGTATTTT.

Worth noting for this clone: One end of the junction is discordant with germline, which a read error may explain. V and J are TRBV5-1 and TRBJ2-6, with 12 bases aligning to TRBD2. The V gene's germline CDR1 is SGHRS and CDR2 YFSETQ. The CDR3 contains 18 residues. This chain's CDR3 is CASSFGLAGSGGANVLTF. DNA of the CDR3: TGTGCCAGCAGCTTCGGACTAGCGGGGTCGGGCGGGGCCAACGTCCTGACTTTC.

J is TRBJ1-5 and V is TRBV5-8; D unclear. This CDR3 comprises 16 residues. V was clipped by 1 base and J by 1 base, with 12 bases between them. Germline CDR1 reads SGHTS; CDR2 reads YDEGEE. The CDR3 protein is CASSLWRGPSNQPQHF. The CDR3 coding sequence is TGTGCCAGCAGCTTGTGGAGAGGTCCCAGCAATCAGCCCCAGCATTTT.

This clone was observed once. The chain is built from TRBV19 and TRBJ1-4, with D unclear. Trimming left V 10 bases short and J 8 bases short, with 11 bases between. Germline assignment: CDR1 LNHDA and CDR2 SQIVND (reference sequence). CDR3 length: 11 residues. In DNA form, the CDR3 reads TGTGCCATCAAGCCTTCCGAAAAACTGTTTTTT. Translation gives CAIKPSEKLFF.

This clone was picked up one time. J is TRBJ1-2 and V is TRBV5-1; 7 nucleotides match TRBD1. The germline V gene encodes CDR1 SGHRS and CDR2 YFSETQ. CDR3 length: 17 amino acids. Unmatched junction bases numbered 14, after V lost 3 bases and J lost 3 bases. CDR3 DNA sequence: TGCGCCAGCAGCTCGGAGGGGGCTGGGTATTTGGACTATGGCTACACCTTC. This translates into CASSSEGAGYLDYGYTF.

This clone showed up just a few times. The genes are TRBV11-3 and TRBJ2-2; D unresolved. Germline V gene lookup returns CDR1 SGHNT and CDR2 YENEEA. The CDR3 is 13 residues long. Trimming removed 5 bases from V and 6 bases from J, with 10 bases in between. The CDR3 here is CASSRRESGELFF. The DNA of the CDR3 is TGTGCCAGCAGCCGACGCGAATCCGGGGAGCTGTTTTTT.

The V and J genes are TRBV30 and TRBJ1-2; no firm D call. Trimming cost V 6 bases and J 4 bases, with 12 bases left between them. Per germline, CDR1 GTSNPN and CDR2 SVGIG (reference sequence). This CDR3 spans 12 amino acids. CDR3 loop: CACSQLSYGYTF. CDR3 sequence (DNA): TGTGCCTGCAGTCAACTCTCCTATGGCTACACCTTC.

The rearrangement uses TRBV11-2 and TRBJ1-2; 8 bases agree with TRBD1. The CDR3 consists of 17 residues. Germline loops: CDR1 SGHAT, CDR2 FQNNGV. The V and J ends lost 5 bases and 8 bases, in that order; junction bases with no gene match: 19. This CDR3 reads CASSRSQSWTGRPGYTF. DNA of the CDR3: TGTGCCAGCAGCCGATCACAATCCTGGACAGGGCGCCCGGGCTACACCTTC.

This rearrangement joins TRBV5-1 to TRBJ2-7; 7 nucleotides agree with TRBD1. V shed 0 bases and J 3 bases; nucleotides not matched to a gene: 6. Germline V gene lookup returns CDR1 SGHRS and CDR2 YFSETQ. This CDR3 contains 15 residues. The CDR3 loop reads CASSLALTGVYEQYF. As DNA, the CDR3 is TGCGCCAGCAGCTTGGCCTTAACAGGGGTCTACGAGCAGTACTTC.

V and J are TRBV7-8 and TRBJ2-7; 9 nucleotides agree with TRBD2. Germline lookup yields CDR1 SGHVS and CDR2 FQNEAQ. The length of the CDR3 is 15 residues. V lost 2 bases and J lost 2; bases outside the gene matches: 4. The CDR3 DNA reads TGTGCCAGCAGCTTAAATCGCGGGGGGGCCTACGAGCAGTACTTC. Its protein product is CASSLNRGGAYEQYF.

V usage is TRBV4-1 and J usage is TRBJ1-6; 7 bases line up with TRBD1. Germline lookup yields CDR1 MGHRA and CDR2 YSYEKL. There are 15 residues in the CDR3. V trimming: 4 bases; J trimming: 2 bases; junction bases outside the gene matches: 2. The CDR3 region is CASSRQGTYNSPLHF. CDR3 sequence (DNA): TGCGCCAGCAGCCGACAGGGTACCTATAATTCACCCCTCCACTTT.

V and J are TRBV5-1 and TRBJ2-1; D may be TRBD1 or TRBD2 (5 bases each). This CDR3 comprises 14 residues. Germline-derived CDR1 and CDR2 are SGHRS and YFSETQ. Trimming removed 6 bases at V and 2 bases at J, with 12 bases between. In nucleotides, the CDR3 is TGCGCCAGCACCGGGGACGGAACCTACAATGAGCAGTTCTTC. Translating gives CASTGDGTYNEQFF.

V and J are TRBV28 and TRBJ1-2; 7 positions match TRBD1. Looked up from germline, CDR1 is MDHEN and CDR2 is SYDVKM. CDR3 size: 13 residues. J was trimmed by 6 bases and V by 11 bases; bases with no gene match: 12. Here the CDR3 DNA reads TGTGCCCTCCGGGACAGCTTTCATCATGGCTACACCTTC. Translation: CALRDSFHHGYTF.